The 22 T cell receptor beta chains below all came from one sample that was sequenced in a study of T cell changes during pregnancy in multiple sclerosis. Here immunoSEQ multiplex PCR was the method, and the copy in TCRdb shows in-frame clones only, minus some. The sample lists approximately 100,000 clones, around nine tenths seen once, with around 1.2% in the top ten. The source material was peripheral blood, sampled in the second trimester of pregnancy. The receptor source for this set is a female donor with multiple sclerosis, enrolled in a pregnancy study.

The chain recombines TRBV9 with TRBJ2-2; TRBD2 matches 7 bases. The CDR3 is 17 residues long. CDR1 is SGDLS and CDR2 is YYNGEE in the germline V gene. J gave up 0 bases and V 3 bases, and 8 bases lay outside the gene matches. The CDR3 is CASSAFGGSTNTGELFF. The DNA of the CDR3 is TGTGCCAGCAGCGCCTTCGGGGGGTCAACGAACACCGGGGAGCTGTTTTTT.

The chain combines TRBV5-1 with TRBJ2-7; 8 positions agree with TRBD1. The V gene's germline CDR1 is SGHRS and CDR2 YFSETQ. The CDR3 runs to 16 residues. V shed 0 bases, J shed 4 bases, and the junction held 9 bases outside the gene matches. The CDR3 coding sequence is TGCGCCAGCAGCTTGGAGACAGGGGTGTTAGTGTACGAGCAGTACTTC. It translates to CASSLETGVLVYEQYF.

CDR3: CASSVVSGSSYNEQFF. The CDR3 nucleotides read TGTGCCAGCAGCGTAGTTAGCGGGAGCTCCTACAATGAGCAGTTCTTC. J is TRBJ2-1 and V is TRBV9; 9 bases align to TRBD2. V lost 0 bases to trimming and J lost 0 bases; unmatched junction nucleotides: 1. CDR1 and CDR2 (germline): SGDLS, YYNGEE. This CDR3 is 16 amino acids long.

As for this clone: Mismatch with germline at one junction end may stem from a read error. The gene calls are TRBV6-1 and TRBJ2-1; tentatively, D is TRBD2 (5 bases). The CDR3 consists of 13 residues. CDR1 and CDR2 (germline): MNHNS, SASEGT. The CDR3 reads CASSEAGITLDIF. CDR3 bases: TGTGCCAGCAGTGAAGCCGGGATAACCTTAGATATCTTC.

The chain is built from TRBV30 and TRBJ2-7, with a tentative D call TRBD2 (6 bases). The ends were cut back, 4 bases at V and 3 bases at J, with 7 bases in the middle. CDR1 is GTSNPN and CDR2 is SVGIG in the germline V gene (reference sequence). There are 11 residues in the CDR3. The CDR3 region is CAWTGLYEQYF. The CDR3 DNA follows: TGTGCCTGGACGGGACTCTACGAGCAGTACTTC.

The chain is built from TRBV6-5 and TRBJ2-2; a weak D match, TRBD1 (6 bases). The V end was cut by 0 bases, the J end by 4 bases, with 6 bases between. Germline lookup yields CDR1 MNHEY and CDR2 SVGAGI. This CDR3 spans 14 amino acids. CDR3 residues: CASSYSGGTGELFF. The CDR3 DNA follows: TGTGCCAGCAGTTACTCAGGGGGCACCGGGGAGCTGTTTTTT.

The CDR3 protein is CSVGGFSYNEQFF. The CDR3 DNA sequence: TGCAGCGTCGGAGGGTTTTCTTACAATGAGCAGTTCTTC. The chain combines TRBV29-1 with TRBJ2-1; D is perhaps TRBD2 (6 bases). The CDR3 loop spans 13 amino acids. Germline values: CDR1 SQVTM, CDR2 ANQGSEA. V shed 6 bases and J shed 4 bases, with 13 bases lying between them.

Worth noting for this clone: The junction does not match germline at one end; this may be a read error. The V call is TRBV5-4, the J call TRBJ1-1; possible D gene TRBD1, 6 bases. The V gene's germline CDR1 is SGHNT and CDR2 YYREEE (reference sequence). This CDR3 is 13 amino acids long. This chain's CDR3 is CASSSQGNPEAFF. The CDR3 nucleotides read TGTGCCAGCAGCTCGCAGGGGAACCCTGAAGCTTTCTTT.

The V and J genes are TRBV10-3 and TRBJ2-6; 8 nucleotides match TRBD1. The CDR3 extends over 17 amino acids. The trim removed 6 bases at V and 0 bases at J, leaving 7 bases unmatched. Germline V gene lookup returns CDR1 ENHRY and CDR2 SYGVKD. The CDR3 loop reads CAIRDGQGSSGANVLTF. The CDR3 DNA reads TGTGCCATCAGGGATGGACAGGGAAGCTCTGGGGCCAACGTCCTGACTTTC.

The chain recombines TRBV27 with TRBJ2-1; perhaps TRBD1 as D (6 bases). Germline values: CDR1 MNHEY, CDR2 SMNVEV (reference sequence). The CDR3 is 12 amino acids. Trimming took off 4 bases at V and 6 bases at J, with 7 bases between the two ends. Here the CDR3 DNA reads TGTGCCAGCAGTTCCAGGGGCAATGAGCAGTTCTTC. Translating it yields CASSSRGNEQFF.

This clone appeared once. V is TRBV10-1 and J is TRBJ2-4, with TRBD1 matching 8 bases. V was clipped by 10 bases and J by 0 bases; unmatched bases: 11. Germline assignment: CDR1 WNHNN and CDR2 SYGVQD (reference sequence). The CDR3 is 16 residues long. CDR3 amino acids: CATETGQGIAKNIQYF. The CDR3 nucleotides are TGCGCCACCGAAACTGGACAGGGAATAGCCAAAAACATTCAGTACTTC.

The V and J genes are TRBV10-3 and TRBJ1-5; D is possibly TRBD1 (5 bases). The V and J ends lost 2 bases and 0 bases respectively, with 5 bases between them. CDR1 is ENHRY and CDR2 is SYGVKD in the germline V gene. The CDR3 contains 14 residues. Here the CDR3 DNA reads TGTGCCATCAGTGAGCAGGGTAGCAATCAGCCCCAGCATTTT. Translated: CAISEQGSNQPQHF.

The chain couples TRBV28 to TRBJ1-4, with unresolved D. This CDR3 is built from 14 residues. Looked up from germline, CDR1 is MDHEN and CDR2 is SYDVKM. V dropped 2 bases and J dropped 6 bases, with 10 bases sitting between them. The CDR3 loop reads CASSLRGGYEKLFF. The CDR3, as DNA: TGTGCCAGCAGTTTACGGGGAGGGTATGAAAAACTGTTTTTT.

CDR3 residues: CASRWTSGRAGETQYF. The CDR3 DNA follows: TGTGCCAGCAGGTGGACTAGCGGGAGGGCCGGAGAGACCCAGTACTTC. The rearrangement uses TRBV5-5 and TRBJ2-5, with TRBD2 matching 15 bases. The CDR3 extends over 16 amino acids. With V trimmed by 5 bases and J by 4 bases, 6 bases remained unmatched. Looked up from germline, CDR1 is SGHKS and CDR2 is YYEKEE (reference sequence).

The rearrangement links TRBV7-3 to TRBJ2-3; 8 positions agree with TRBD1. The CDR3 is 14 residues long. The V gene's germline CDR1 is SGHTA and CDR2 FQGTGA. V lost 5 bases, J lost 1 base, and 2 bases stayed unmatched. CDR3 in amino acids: CASSLTGGTDTQYF. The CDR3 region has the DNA TGTGCCAGCAGCCTGACAGGGGGCACAGATACGCAGTATTTT.

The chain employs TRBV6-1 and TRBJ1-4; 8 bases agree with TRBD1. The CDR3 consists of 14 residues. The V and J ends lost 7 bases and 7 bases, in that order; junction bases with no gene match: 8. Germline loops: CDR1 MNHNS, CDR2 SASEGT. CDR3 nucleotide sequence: TGTGCCAGCAAAATTGACAGGGGTAGTGAAAAACTGTTTTTT. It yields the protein CASKIDRGSEKLFF.

Here the CDR3 DNA reads TGTGCCAGCAGCCCCTCGGTAGCGGGAGACCCCTACGAGCAGTACTTC. Protein: CASSPSVAGDPYEQYF. This chain links TRBV4-2 with TRBJ2-7; 9 bases match TRBD2. This CDR3 comprises 16 residues. The germline CDR1 and CDR2 sequences are LGHNA and YNFKEQ. Trimming removed 4 bases from V and 2 bases from J; junction bases left unmatched: 9.

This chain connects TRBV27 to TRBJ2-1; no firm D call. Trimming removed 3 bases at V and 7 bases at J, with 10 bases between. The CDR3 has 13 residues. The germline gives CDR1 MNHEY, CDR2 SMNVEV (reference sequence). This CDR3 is CASSFWARNEQFF. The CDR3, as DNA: TGTGCCAGCAGTTTTTGGGCACGGAATGAGCAGTTCTTC.

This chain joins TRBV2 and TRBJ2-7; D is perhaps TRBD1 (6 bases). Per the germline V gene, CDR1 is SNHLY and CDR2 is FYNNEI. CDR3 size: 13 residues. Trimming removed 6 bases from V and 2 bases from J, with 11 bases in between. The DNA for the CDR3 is TGTGCCAGCAGGGACAGAGCTACCTACGAGCAGTACTTC. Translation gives CASRDRATYEQYF.

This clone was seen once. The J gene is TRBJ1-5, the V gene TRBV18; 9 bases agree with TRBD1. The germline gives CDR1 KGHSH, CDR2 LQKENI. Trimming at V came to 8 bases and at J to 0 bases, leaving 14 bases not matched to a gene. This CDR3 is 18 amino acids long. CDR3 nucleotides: TGTGCCAGCGCACATACTACAGGGGGCAGGGGTAGCAATCAGCCCCAGCATTTT. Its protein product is CASAHTTGGRGSNQPQHF.

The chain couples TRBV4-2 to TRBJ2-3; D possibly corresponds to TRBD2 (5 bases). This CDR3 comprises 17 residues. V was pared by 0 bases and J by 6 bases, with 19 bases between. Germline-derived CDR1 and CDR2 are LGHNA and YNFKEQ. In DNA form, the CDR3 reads TGTGCCAGCAGCCAAGAAGGGCTAGCACCCCCCAGGGATACGCAGTATTTT. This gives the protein CASSQEGLAPPRDTQYF.

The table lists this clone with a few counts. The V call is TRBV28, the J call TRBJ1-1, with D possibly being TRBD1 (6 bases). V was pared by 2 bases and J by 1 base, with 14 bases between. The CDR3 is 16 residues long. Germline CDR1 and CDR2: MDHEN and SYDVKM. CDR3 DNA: TGTGCCAGCAGTTTAGCACAGGGTCCGAGGAACACTGAAGCTTTCTTT. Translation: CASSLAQGPRNTEAFF.